The 26 T cell receptor beta chains below were found in one sample sequenced in a study of CD8 T cells in ankylosing spondylitis. Findings of the study overall: Characteristic, it appeared, of ankylosing spondylitis blood was a TCR beta motif of seven or eight highly homologous variants.

Antigens of these TCRs are unknown. Each CDR3 protein gets one entry after TCRdb re-called the 5' RACE reads with MiXCR. The sample contains roughly 700,000 distinct CDR3 sequences, under 20% of which appear only once. The sequenced sample was blood, either unsorted or a sorted T cell fraction (not recorded which). Receptors were obtained from a male donor with ankylosing spondylitis.

There are a few counts of this clonotype. The V gene is TRBV2, the J gene TRBJ2-5; D gene ambiguous. This CDR3 is 11 amino acids long. Trimming pared 8 bases from V and 0 bases from J, leaving 4 bases between. The germline gives CDR1 SNHLY, CDR2 FYNNEI. The CDR3 sequence is CASAYQETQYF. CDR3 sequence (DNA): TGTGCCAGCGCGTACCAAGAGACCCAGTACTTC.

This clonotype appeared a few times. The rearrangement links TRBV25-1 to TRBJ2-7; 10 nucleotides agree with TRBD1. V lost 6 bases and J lost 0; bases outside the gene matches: 14. The CDR3 spans 18 residues. Germline V lookup: CDR1 MGHDK, CDR2 SYGVNS. CDR3 DNA: TGTGCCAGCAGCGAACTAGACAGGGGGCAATTCGACTCCTACGAGCAGTACTTC. Amino acids: CASSELDRGQFDSYEQYF.

This clonotype was seen only a few times. The chain couples TRBV20-1 to TRBJ1-2, with a possible D match to TRBD1 (5 bases). The germline gives CDR1 DFQATT, CDR2 SNEGSKA (reference sequence). The CDR3 is 12 amino acids. Trimming pared 5 bases from V and 4 bases from J, leaving 11 bases between. The CDR3 loop is CSAGPGAYGYTF. The CDR3, as DNA: TGCAGTGCTGGCCCTGGGGCCTATGGCTACACCTTC.

This clonotype was seen more than once but under ten times. CDR3 nucleotides: TGTGCCAGCAGCCAAGATCGGAGCAAAGGGAAAATTCAGTACTTC. It is translated as CASSQDRSKGKIQYF. The V call is TRBV4-2, the J call TRBJ2-4; D gene ambiguous. This CDR3 is built from 15 residues. From germline, CDR1 is LGHNA and CDR2 YNFKEQ. V lost 0 bases, J lost 10 bases, and 16 bases lay in between.

This clonotype was seen repeatedly, ten times or more. The chain employs TRBV4-3 and TRBJ2-2, with 9 bases aligning to TRBD1. V lost 3 bases to trimming and J lost 4 bases; unmatched junction nucleotides: 6. In germline, CDR1 is LGHNA, CDR2 YSLEER. The CDR3 consists of 16 residues. The CDR3 is CASSQKTGGATGELFF. The CDR3 nucleotides read TGCGCCAGCAGCCAGAAGACAGGGGGTGCCACCGGGGAGCTGTTTTTT.

This clonotype was picked up many times. V usage is TRBV10-3 and J usage is TRBJ2-7; D is uncertain. V was clipped by 6 bases and J by 1 base, with 16 bases between them. The germline CDR1 and CDR2 sequences are ENHRY and SYGVKD. The length of the CDR3 is 15 residues. CDR3 sequence: CAISAGAVKSYEQYF. CDR3 coding DNA: TGTGCCATCAGCGCTGGAGCAGTAAAGTCCTACGAGCAGTACTTC.

The chain has TRBV7-6 and TRBJ2-2, with D uncertain. Trimming left V 0 bases short and J 1 base short, with 6 bases between. The length of the CDR3 is 15 residues. Germline values: CDR1 SGHVS, CDR2 FNYEAQ. CDR3 protein: CASSLASLNTGELFF. The CDR3 nucleotides are TGTGCCAGCAGCTTAGCGAGTCTGAACACCGGGGAGCTGTTTTTT.

V is TRBV12-3 or TRBV12-4 and J is TRBJ2-3, with TRBD2 identical over 12 bases. The V and J ends lost 4 bases and 2 bases, in that order; junction bases with no gene match: 7. This CDR3 region has 17 residues. Here the CDR3 DNA reads TGTGCCAGCAGTTCCCGACTAGCGGGAGCAGACACAGATACGCAGTATTTT. It yields the protein CASSSRLAGADTDTQYF.

Only a few counts were recorded for this clonotype. J is TRBJ2-3 and V is TRBV5-1; TRBD2 matches at 11 bases. Germline CDR1 is SGHRS and CDR2 is YFSETQ. The CDR3 has 15 residues. Trimming cost V 4 bases and J 6 bases; bases outside gene matches: 7. DNA for the CDR3: TGCGCCAGCAGCGTAGCGGGAGGGTTTCTGGATACGCAGTATTTT. Amino acids: CASSVAGGFLDTQYF.

The rearrangement links TRBV5-1 to TRBJ1-2; D may be TRBD1 (5 bases). Germline lookup yields CDR1 SGHRS and CDR2 YFSETQ. The V end was cut by 2 bases, the J end by 5 bases, with 19 bases between. This CDR3 contains 16 residues. The CDR3 bases are TGCGCCAGCAGCTTCGATTTGGCAGGGCCAGTATATGGCTACACCTTC. Translated: CASSFDLAGPVYGYTF.

The chain joins TRBV4-1 to TRBJ1-1; D not certain. CDR3 size: 16 residues. V lost 1 base, J lost 4 bases, and 16 bases lay in between. CDR1 is MGHRA and CDR2 is YSYEKL in the germline V gene. The CDR3 DNA is TGCGCCAGCAGCCAAGTATCCCCCGGGGTGGGCACTGAAGCTTTCTTT. It translates to CASSQVSPGVGTEAFF.

A few counts support this clonotype. This chain uses TRBV6-1 with TRBJ1-4; D gene uncertain. Germline V CDR1 and CDR2: MNHNS, SASEGT. Trimming shortened V by 6 bases and J by 2 bases, and 7 bases separated the two germline ends. The CDR3 has 13 amino acids. CDR3 DNA: TGTGCCAGCAGCCGGCGGACTAATGAAAAACTGTTTTTT. Protein product: CASSRRTNEKLFF.

This rearrangement joins TRBV9 to TRBJ2-3; 8 bases are shared with TRBD1. The CDR3 contains 15 residues. Per the germline V gene, CDR1 is SGDLS and CDR2 is YYNGEE. V lost 1 base and J lost 5; bases outside the gene matches: 6. This chain's CDR3 is CASSVSPGGEDTQYF. For the CDR3, the DNA is TGTGCCAGCAGCGTAAGCCCAGGGGGCGAAGATACGCAGTATTTT.

This clonotype was observed a handful of times. The chain recombines TRBV6-5 with TRBJ1-1; no definite D call. CDR3 length equals 13 residues. Germline assignment: CDR1 MNHEY and CDR2 SVGAGI. With 2 bases removed from V and 0 bases from J, the gap between germline ends came to 4 bases. The CDR3 sequence is CASSYRMNTEAFF. The DNA of the CDR3 is TGTGCCAGCAGTTACAGGATGAACACTGAAGCTTTCTTT.

This clonotype was picked up a small number of times. This rearrangement joins TRBV27 to TRBJ2-7; D gene ambiguous. This CDR3 spans 15 amino acids. CDR1 and CDR2 from the germline V gene are MNHEY and SMNVEV (reference sequence). The V end was cut by 6 bases, the J end by 3 bases, with 18 bases between. CDR3 region: CASSLRPPGFYEQYF. The CDR3 DNA follows: TGTGCCAGCAGCCTAAGGCCGCCAGGTTTCTACGAGCAGTACTTC.

The chain has TRBV7-9 and TRBJ1-4; the match to TRBD1 covers 7 bases. CDR1 is SEHNR, CDR2 FQNEAQ, per germline (reference sequence). Trimming at V came to 6 bases and at J to 2 bases, leaving 3 bases not matched to a gene. The CDR3 sequence is 14 residues long. This chain's CDR3 is CASRPTGTNEKLFF. CDR3 bases: TGTGCCAGCAGACCGACAGGGACTAATGAAAAACTGTTTTTT.

The chain couples TRBV7-9 to TRBJ2-7, with 8 bases identical to TRBD2. The germline CDR1 and CDR2 sequences are SEHNR and FQNEAQ (reference sequence). The CDR3 has 17 amino acids. J lost 3 bases, V lost 6 bases, and 16 bases had no gene match. CDR3 protein: CASSPPVGAGDIYEQYF. In nucleotides, the CDR3 is TGTGCCAGCAGTCCTCCGGTCGGAGCGGGAGACATCTACGAGCAGTACTTC.

This sequence joins TRBV9 and TRBJ1-4, with D perhaps TRBD1 (6 bases). Germline lookup yields CDR1 SGDLS and CDR2 YYNGEE. This CDR3 is 15 amino acids long. V gave up 4 bases and J gave up 1 base, with 11 bases separating them. The DNA of the CDR3 is TGTGCCAGCAGCCCTAAGACAGGAACTAATGAAAAACTGTTTTTT. Protein: CASSPKTGTNEKLFF.

The chain recombines TRBV20-1 with TRBJ1-1; D ambiguous. CDR3 size: 15 residues. The germline V gene encodes CDR1 DFQATT and CDR2 SNEGSKA (reference sequence). V was clipped by 5 bases and J by 1 base, with 17 bases between them. The DNA for the CDR3 is TGCAGTGCTCCTTCAATAGGGCAGCCGAACACTGAAGCTTTCTTT. Translated: CSAPSIGQPNTEAFF.

This clonotype has just a few counts. The genes are TRBV12-3 or TRBV12-4 and TRBJ2-2; D uncertain. Trimming shortened V by 1 base and J by 3 bases, and 9 bases separated the two germline ends. This CDR3 region has 15 residues. DNA of the CDR3: TGTGCCAGCAGTTTAGTGGAGCATCACACCGGGGAGCTGTTTTTT. It codes for CASSLVEHHTGELFF.

The V and J genes are TRBV4-1 and TRBJ2-2, with a weak D call TRBD2 (7 bases). Germline V gene sequence: CDR1 MGHRA, CDR2 YSYEKL. The CDR3 spans 16 residues. V was pared by 1 base and J by 6 bases, with 15 bases between. DNA of the CDR3: TGCGCCAGCAGCCAAGTAGGGGGAGGGAATGCCGGGGAGCTGTTTTTT. Amino acid sequence: CASSQVGGGNAGELFF.

In this sample, this clonotype turned up a few times. The rearrangement joins TRBV6-5 to TRBJ2-1, with 7 bases lining up with TRBD2. The CDR3 runs 12 residues. Germline V gene data show CDR1 as MNHEY and CDR2 as SVGAGI. V dropped 10 bases and J dropped 8; count of bases not matched to a gene: 8. The DNA of the CDR3 is TGTGCCACATCCGGGGGGTTGCATGAGCAGTTCTTC. Its protein is CATSGGLHEQFF.

The chain is built from TRBV7-8 and TRBJ1-6; D is unresolved. The CDR3 totals 13 residues. Germline V gene data show CDR1 as SGHVS and CDR2 as FQNEAQ. V was trimmed by 1 base and J by 6 bases, leaving 4 bases between them. The CDR3 sequence: CASSLDINSPLHF. CDR3 nucleotides: TGTGCCAGCAGCTTAGACATTAATTCACCCCTCCACTTT.

The chain carries TRBV2 and TRBJ1-2, with D perhaps matching TRBD1 (5 bases). Germline CDR1 reads SNHLY; CDR2 reads FYNNEI. V was shortened by 5 bases and J by 2 bases, with 12 bases between the two germline ends. The CDR3 sequence is 14 residues long. The CDR3 here is CASSPQGLNYGYTF. The CDR3 region has the DNA TGTGCCAGCAGTCCCCAGGGTCTCAACTATGGCTACACCTTC.

This clonotype was observed a handful of times. The V gene is TRBV20-1, the J gene TRBJ2-1; a weak D match, TRBD2 (6 bases). The germline V gene has CDR1 DFQATT and CDR2 SNEGSKA (reference sequence). There are 15 residues in the CDR3. Trimming left V 0 bases short and J 4 bases short, with 13 bases between. The CDR3 is CSARERVAEYNEQFF. The CDR3 DNA reads as TGCAGTGCTAGAGAGAGAGTAGCGGAATACAATGAGCAGTTCTTC.

This clonotype has just a few counts. The rearrangement uses TRBV20-1 and TRBJ1-5; D unresolved. The germline V gene has CDR1 DFQATT and CDR2 SNEGSKA (reference sequence). The CDR3 spans 13 residues. With 4 bases removed from V and 7 bases from J, the gap between germline ends came to 14 bases. The CDR3 here is CSAKDLLNQPQHF. The CDR3 DNA reads TGCAGTGCTAAGGACCTACTCAACCAGCCCCAGCATTTT.